This TCR beta chain was observed in a study of beta chain features in type 1 diabetes. Study conclusions and caveats: PCR might preferentially amplify shorter templates, equally in patients and controls.

Sampling consisted of one heparinised blood draw per donor, averaging around 120 mL. Sorting of CD4+ naive, central memory, regulatory and stem cell-like memory cells was performed via CD45RO/CCR7/CD25/CD127/CD95/CD27. Sequenced material consisted of expressed TCRB transcripts (all of the isolated RNA was reverse transcribed). The protocol was immunoSEQ multiplex PCR, while the TCRdb copy is restricted to in-frame clones and leaves out a portion. The sample carries 850,000 to 900,000 clones, around a sixth recorded once. Note on this clone: Antigen specificity is unknown.

The source of this sequence is a young woman in good health. Sample: naive CD4+ T cells from blood.

CDR3 DNA: TGTGCCAGTTTGAGTGGACAGAACTTTTATGGCTACACCTTC. Translated: CASLSGQNFYGYTF. The gene calls are TRBV2 and TRBJ1-2; tentatively, D is TRBD1 (6 bases). Germline V gene lookup returns CDR1 SNHLY and CDR2 FYNNEI. CDR3 length: 14 amino acids. V dropped 9 bases and J dropped 5 bases, with 19 bases sitting between them.